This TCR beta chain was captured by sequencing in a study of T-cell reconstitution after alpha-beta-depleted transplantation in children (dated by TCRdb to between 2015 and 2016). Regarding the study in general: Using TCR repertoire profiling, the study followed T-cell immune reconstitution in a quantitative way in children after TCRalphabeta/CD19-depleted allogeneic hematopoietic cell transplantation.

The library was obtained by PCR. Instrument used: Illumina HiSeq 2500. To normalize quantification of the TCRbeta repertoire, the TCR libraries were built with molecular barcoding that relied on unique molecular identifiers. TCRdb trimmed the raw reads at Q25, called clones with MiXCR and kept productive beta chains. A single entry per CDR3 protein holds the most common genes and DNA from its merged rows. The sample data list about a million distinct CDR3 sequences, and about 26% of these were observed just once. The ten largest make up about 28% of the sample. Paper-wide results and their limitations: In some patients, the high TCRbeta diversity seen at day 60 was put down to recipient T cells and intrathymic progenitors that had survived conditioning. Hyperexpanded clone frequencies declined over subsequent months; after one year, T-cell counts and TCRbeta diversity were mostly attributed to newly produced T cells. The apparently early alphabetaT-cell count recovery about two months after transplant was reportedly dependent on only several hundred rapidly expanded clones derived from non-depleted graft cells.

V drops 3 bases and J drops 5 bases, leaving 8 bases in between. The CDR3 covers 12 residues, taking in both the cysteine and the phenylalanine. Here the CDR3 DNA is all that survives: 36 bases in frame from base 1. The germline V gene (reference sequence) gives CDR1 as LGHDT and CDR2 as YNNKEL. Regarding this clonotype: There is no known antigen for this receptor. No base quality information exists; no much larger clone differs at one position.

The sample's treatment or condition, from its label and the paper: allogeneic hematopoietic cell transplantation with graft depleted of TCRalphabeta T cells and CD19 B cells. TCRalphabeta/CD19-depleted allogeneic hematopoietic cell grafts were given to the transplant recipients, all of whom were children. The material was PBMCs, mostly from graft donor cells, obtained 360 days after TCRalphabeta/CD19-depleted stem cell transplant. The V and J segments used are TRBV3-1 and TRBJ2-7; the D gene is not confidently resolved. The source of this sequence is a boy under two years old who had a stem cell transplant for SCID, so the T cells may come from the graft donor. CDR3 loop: CASSQIKNEQYF. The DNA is TGTGCCAGCAGCCAGATAAAAAACGAGCAGTACTTC.